This passage covers 10 T cell receptor beta chains from one sample sequenced in a study of cytomegalovirus exposure and HLA in healthy donors. In the PCR, 60 Vbeta and 13 Jbeta primers were used. Data came from immunoSEQ multiplex PCR; TCRdb stores just in-frame clones and leaves some out. The table has more than 3,500 clones, 65% to 85% seen once. The sample taken for sequencing was PBMCs. Receptors originate from a middle-aged woman in good health and CMV-seropositive.

This clone turned up a few times. This rearrangement joins TRBV6-1 to TRBJ2-2; TRBD1 might be the D (5 bases). V was cut by 5 bases and J by 3 bases, with 10 bases left in between. Germline CDR1 reads MNHNS; CDR2 reads SASEGT. CDR3 length equals 14 residues. In DNA, the CDR3 is TGTGCCAGCAGTCCAGGGTTGGACACCGGGGAGCTGTTTTTT. It translates to CASSPGLDTGELFF.

V gene TRBV6-4 combines with J gene TRBJ1-2, with 10 bases identical to TRBD1. The CDR3 is made up of 15 amino acids. Per the germline V gene, CDR1 is MRHNA and CDR2 is SNTAGT. The V and J ends lost 2 bases and 5 bases, in that order; junction bases with no gene match: 5. The CDR3 bases are TGTGCCAGCAGTGACACGGACAGGGGGAGGTATGGCTACACCTTC. It yields the protein CASSDTDRGRYGYTF.

This clone was detected once. The chain has TRBV30 and TRBJ1-3; D unclear. CDR1 and CDR2 from the germline V gene are GTSNPN and SVGIG (reference sequence). With 0 bases removed from V and 5 bases from J, the gap between germline ends came to 8 bases. The length of the CDR3 is 13 residues. The CDR3 reads CAWSVGGRNTIYF. DNA for the CDR3: TGTGCCTGGAGTGTAGGAGGAAGAAACACCATATATTTT. Complete variable domain (other parts from reference TRBV30 and TRBJ1-3): SQTIHQWPATLVQPVGSPLSLECTVEGTSNPNLYWYRQAAGRGLQLLFYSVGIGQISSEVPQNLSASRPQDRQFILSSKKLLLSDSGFYLCAWSVGGRNTIYFGEGSWLTVV.

The J gene is TRBJ1-6, the V gene TRBV30, with 11 bases fitting TRBD1. Germline lookup yields CDR1 GTSNPN and CDR2 SVGIG (reference sequence). CDR3 size: 20 residues. With V trimmed by 0 bases and J by 5 bases, 15 bases remained unmatched. CDR3 sequence: CAWSVWRTGGNTRHNSPLHF. CDR3 coding DNA: TGTGCCTGGAGTGTTTGGAGGACAGGGGGCAACACGCGCCATAATTCACCCCTCCACTTT.

In its sample, this clone was seen a few times. V is TRBV7-7 and J is TRBJ2-1; possibly TRBD1 for D (6 bases). V was trimmed by 4 bases and J by 1 base, leaving 11 bases between them. The CDR3 consists of 15 residues. From germline, CDR1 is SSHAT and CDR2 FNYEAQ (reference sequence). The CDR3 region has the DNA TGTGCCAGCAGCTCGGGACACCTATCCTACAATGAGCAGTTCTTC. Its translation is CASSSGHLSYNEQFF.

This clone was seen a handful of times. V and J are TRBV6-5 and TRBJ2-7; 7 bases align to TRBD2. The CDR3 is 13 residues long. Losses at the gene ends were 8 bases for V and 5 bases for J; bases not matched to a gene: 9. Germline CDR1 and CDR2: MNHEY and SVGAGI. The CDR3 DNA reads as TGTGCCAGCTCGGCGGGAGATCGGCACGAGCAGTACTTC. Its protein is CASSAGDRHEQYF.

The V gene is TRBV9, the J gene TRBJ1-1; 7 positions match TRBD1. The CDR3 runs to 14 residues. V was pared by 0 bases and J by 8 bases, with 7 bases of the junction left unmatched. Germline V lookup: CDR1 SGDLS, CDR2 YYNGEE. The CDR3 sequence: CASSVGGTEIEAFF. The CDR3 bases are TGTGCCAGCAGCGTAGGGGGGACAGAGATAGAAGCTTTCTTT.

V is TRBV30 and J is TRBJ1-2; possible D gene TRBD1, 5 bases. Trimming took off 2 bases at V and 3 bases at J, with 13 bases between the two ends. The germline V gene encodes CDR1 GTSNPN and CDR2 SVGIG (reference sequence). The CDR3 length is 14 residues. In DNA form, the CDR3 reads TGTGCCTGGAGTACCCCCGGGGGATACTATGGCTACACCTTC. Translating it yields CAWSTPGGYYGYTF.

J is TRBJ2-2 and V is TRBV6-5, with 8 bases matching TRBD2. V shed 6 bases and J 0 bases; nucleotides not matched to a gene: 3. Germline lookup yields CDR1 MNHEY and CDR2 SVGAGI. CDR3 length equals 15 residues. The CDR3 DNA reads TGTGCCAGCAGACCGGGACTAGCGAACACCGGGGAGCTGTTTTTT. This codes for CASRPGLANTGELFF.

The rearrangement links TRBV7-9 to TRBJ2-7; D gene uncertain. Germline CDR1 is SEHNR and CDR2 is FQNEAQ (reference sequence). The ends were cut back, 5 bases at V and 4 bases at J, with 6 bases in the middle. This CDR3 spans 11 amino acids. The CDR3 coding sequence is TGTGCCAGCAGCCGACAATACGAGCAGTACTTC. It encodes CASSRQYEQYF.